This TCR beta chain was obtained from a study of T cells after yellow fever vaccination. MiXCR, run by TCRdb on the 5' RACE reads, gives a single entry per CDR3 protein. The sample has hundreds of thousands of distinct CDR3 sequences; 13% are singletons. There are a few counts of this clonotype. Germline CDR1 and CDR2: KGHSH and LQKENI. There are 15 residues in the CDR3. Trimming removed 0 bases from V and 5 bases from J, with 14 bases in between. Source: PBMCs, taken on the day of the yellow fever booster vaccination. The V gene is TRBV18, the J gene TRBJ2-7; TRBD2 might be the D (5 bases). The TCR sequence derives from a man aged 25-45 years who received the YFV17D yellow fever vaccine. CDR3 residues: CASSPPVWEPHEQYF. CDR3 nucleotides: TGTGCCAGCTCACCACCAGTGTGGGAGCCCCACGAGCAGTACTTC.